This T cell receptor (beta chain) derives from a study of T cells in Graves' hyperthyroidism and ophthalmopathy. Study results and limitations: Ophthalmopathy was told apart from stable hyperthyroidism by a 13 V-J model.

This clonotype was found a few times. As yet, its antigen is unknown. It was RNA transcripts that yielded the amplified TCR beta CDR3 regions. During a first-round RT-PCR of the TCR CDR3, the HTBI primer set was used. MiXCR, applied by TCRdb to the multiplex PCR reads, yields one record per CDR3 protein. The sample consists of 550,000 to 650,000 distinct CDR3 sequences, 12% to 15% of them appearing once. Diagnoses used clinical symptoms, serum thyroxine and TRAb, thyroid ultrasound and orbital computed tomography. The CDR3 spans 14 residues. Germline-derived CDR1 and CDR2 are DFQATT and SNEGSKA (reference sequence). Trimming pared 0 bases from V and 5 bases from J, leaving 12 bases between.

The sample consisted of blood. The J gene is TRBJ2-3, the V gene TRBV20-1; D remains ambiguous. The clonotype comes from a woman in her 40s with Graves' hyperthyroidism. For the CDR3, the DNA is TGCAGTGCTAGAGATCTTCGGGCCATAGATACGCAGTATTTT. Translating it yields CSARDLRAIDTQYF.